This T cell receptor beta chain came from a study of blood T cell repertoires in COVID-19. Study information: The United States, Italy and Spain supplied acute and convalescent COVID-19 samples. T cells, B-cell-depleted T cells, or PBMCs provided the cDNA or gDNA that served as material.

Germline V gene lookup returns CDR1 MNHEY and CDR2 SVGEGT. The CDR3 contains 16 residues. Trimming left V 2 bases short and J 0 bases short, with 14 bases between. Authors' analysis steps: Researchers report that nucleated cell counts were estimated from reference gene primer amplification. This table comes from immunoSEQ multiplex PCR, and its TCRdb copy is limited to in-frame clones, with some not included. V and J calls and clone size follow that table, whereas D and trimming were derived from the DNA. The table has 150,000 to 200,000 clones, around nine tenths seen once. The receptor was derived from a human donor in a cohort sampled during active COVID-19. Input material: peripheral blood. This chain connects TRBV6-2 or TRBV6-3 to TRBJ2-7; D not resolved. CDR3 sequence: CASSYALVDSSYEQYF. The CDR3 region has the DNA TGTGCCAGCAGTTACGCCCTCGTAGACTCCTCCTACGAGCAGTACTTC.